The 24 T cell receptor beta chains below come from one sample, sequenced in a study of OX40 agonist ivuxolimab in advanced cancers. Sequenced by immunoSEQ multiplex PCR; TCRdb stores in-frame clones only, minus some. Here the sample spans over 30,000 clones, 75% to 90% being singletons. Here the sequenced sample was CD4+ or CD8+ T cells sorted from blood, taken in a trial of the OX40 agonist ivuxolimab. Receptor source: an adult with an advanced solid tumor such as melanoma, head and neck, liver or kidney cancer.

The chain carries TRBV7-3 and TRBJ2-1; D is possibly TRBD1 or TRBD2 (5 bases each). V was cut by 3 bases and J by 6 bases, with 9 bases left in between. The CDR3 contains 13 residues. CDR1 and CDR2 from the germline V gene are SGHTA and FQGTGA. CDR3 bases: TGTGCCAGCAGCTTCACTAGGGGCAATGAGCAGTTCTTC. Protein sequence: CASSFTRGNEQFF.

The V and J genes are TRBV7-2 and TRBJ2-3; D is unclear. The CDR3 totals 14 residues. The germline V and J ends were trimmed by 3 bases and 4 bases, with 11 bases remaining between them. Germline V CDR1 and CDR2: SGHTA, FQGNSA. CDR3 sequence: CASSFHTYADTQYF. In DNA form, the CDR3 reads TGTGCCAGCAGCTTCCATACCTACGCAGATACGCAGTATTTT.

The chain joins TRBV9 to TRBJ2-7, with 12 nucleotides matching TRBD1. Germline V CDR1 and CDR2: SGDLS, YYNGEE. The CDR3 spans 20 residues. J gave up 3 bases and V 4 bases, and 20 bases lay outside the gene matches. The CDR3 region is CASSPGTGGMRGQGFYEQYF. The CDR3 DNA sequence: TGTGCCAGCAGCCCCGGGACAGGGGGCATGAGAGGCCAGGGATTCTACGAGCAGTACTTC. Full variable domain (missing parts from reference TRBV9 and TRBJ2-7): DSGVTQTPKHLITATGQRVTLRCSPRSGDLSVYWYQQSLDQGLQFLIQYYNGEERAKGNILERFSAQQFPDLHSELNLSSLELGDSALYFCASSPGTGGMRGQGFYEQYFGPGTRLTVT.

The chain couples TRBV19 to TRBJ1-5; possible D gene TRBD1, 5 bases. Trimming shortened V by 1 base and J by 2 bases, and 6 bases separated the two germline ends. The germline V gene encodes CDR1 LNHDA and CDR2 SQIVND (reference sequence). CDR3 length: 14 amino acids. CDR3 residues: CASSIVGGNQPQHF. The CDR3 nucleotides are TGTGCCAGTAGTATAGTAGGGGGCAATCAGCCCCAGCATTTT. The whole variable domain, remainder taken from reference TRBV19 and TRBJ1-5, is DGGITQSPKYLFRKEGQNVTLSCEQNLNHDAMYWYRQDPGQGLRLIYYSQIVNDFQKGDIAEGYSVSREKKESFPLTVTSAQKNPTAFYLCASSIVGGNQPQHFGDGTRLSIL.

The chain joins TRBV28 to TRBJ1-3; D is undetermined. Germline V gene lookup returns CDR1 MDHEN and CDR2 SYDVKM. Trimming cost V 3 bases and J 2 bases, with 11 bases left between them. This CDR3 region has 15 residues. The CDR3 sequence is CASSLNLGPGNTIYF. CDR3 DNA sequence: TGTGCCAGCAGTTTGAATTTGGGCCCTGGAAACACCATATATTTT.

The chain recombines TRBV28 with TRBJ2-7, with D tentatively TRBD1 (5 bases). The CDR3 runs to 15 residues. Between the trimmed V and J ends, which lost 5 bases and 1 base, there was a span of 15 bases. The germline V gene encodes CDR1 MDHEN and CDR2 SYDVKM. CDR3 in amino acids: CASSAPSTASYEQYF. The CDR3, as DNA: TGTGCCAGCAGTGCTCCATCGACAGCTTCCTACGAGCAGTACTTC.

The chain links TRBV25-1 to TRBJ2-1; perhaps TRBD2 as D (6 bases). Germline-derived CDR1 and CDR2 are MGHDK and SYGVNS. Trimming shortened V by 4 bases and J by 5 bases, and 21 bases separated the two germline ends. The CDR3 has 17 amino acids. In nucleotides, the CDR3 is TGTGCCAGCAGTGTACGACTCCCGGGGGAAAGCGACAATGAGCAGTTCTTC. As protein: CASSVRLPGESDNEQFF.

The rearrangement uses TRBV28 and TRBJ1-5; D not certain. The CDR3 spans 14 residues. V was pared by 8 bases and J by 0 bases, with 11 bases between. Germline V gene lookup returns CDR1 MDHEN and CDR2 SYDVKM. The CDR3, as DNA: TGTGCCAGCGTATCCATCAATAGCAATCAGCCCCAGCATTTT. This translates into CASVSINSNQPQHF.

The chain links TRBV9 to TRBJ2-7, with 7 bases that match TRBD1. Germline CDR1 reads SGDLS; CDR2 reads YYNGEE. The V and J ends lost 0 bases and 0 bases, in that order; junction bases with no gene match: 3. The CDR3 has 15 amino acids. In DNA, the CDR3 is TGTGCCAGCAGCGTAGTAGGGGGCCCCTCCTACGAGCAGTACTTC. The encoded protein is CASSVVGGPSYEQYF.

CDR3 bases: TGCAGCGTTTCGACAGGTGGCGGTATCCAGCCCCAGCATTTT. It yields the protein CSVSTGGGIQPQHF. V usage is TRBV29-1 and J usage is TRBJ1-5; D is possibly TRBD1 (6 bases). The V end lost 5 bases, the J end lost 7 bases, and 18 bases lay between the germline ends. Germline loops: CDR1 SQVTM, CDR2 ANQGSEA. CDR3 length equals 14 residues. The full variable domain, completed using reference TRBV29-1 and TRBJ1-5, is SAVISQKPSRDICQRGTSLTIQCQVDSQVTMMFWYRQQPGQSLTLIATANQGSEATYESGFVIDKFPISRPNLTFSTLTVSNMSPEDSSIYLCSVSTGGGIQPQHFGDGTRLSIL.

The chain links TRBV27 to TRBJ2-2; 7 bases agree with TRBD1. V was pared by 0 bases and J by 4 bases, with 8 bases of the junction left unmatched. CDR3 length: 17 amino acids. Germline V lookup: CDR1 MNHEY, CDR2 SMNVEV (reference sequence). CDR3 protein: CASSLSTGDRPTGELFF. CDR3 nucleotides: TGTGCCAGCAGTTTATCGACCGGGGACAGACCCACCGGGGAGCTGTTTTTT.

The chain combines TRBV7-9 with TRBJ1-1; D possibly corresponds to TRBD1 (5 bases). Trimming shortened V by 10 bases and J by 1 base, and 16 bases separated the two germline ends. Looked up from germline, CDR1 is SEHNR and CDR2 is FQNEAQ (reference sequence). The CDR3 length is 14 residues. DNA of the CDR3: TGTGCCACCCCGACGGGGGAGGCGAACACTGAAGCTTTCTTT. Translation: CATPTGEANTEAFF.

V usage is TRBV28 and J usage is TRBJ2-7; D perhaps matches TRBD1 (5 bases). The CDR3 has 13 residues. Trimming pared 1 base from V and 6 bases from J, leaving 10 bases between. Germline V gene sequence: CDR1 MDHEN, CDR2 SYDVKM. The CDR3 reads CASSLSRQGEQYF. The CDR3 bases are TGTGCCAGCAGTTTATCCCGCCAGGGCGAGCAGTACTTC.

This sequence joins TRBV11-2 and TRBJ2-5, with 8 bases aligning to TRBD2. V shed 5 bases and J 2 bases; nucleotides not matched to a gene: 7. The germline gives CDR1 SGHAT, CDR2 FQNNGV. The CDR3 sequence is 15 residues long. The CDR3 region is CASSPSSGGQETQYF. The CDR3 DNA is TGTGCCAGCAGCCCCTCGAGCGGGGGACAAGAGACCCAGTACTTC.

The rearrangement joins TRBV28 to TRBJ2-1, with D perhaps TRBD2 (5 bases). V was pared by 7 bases and J by 3 bases, with 13 bases between. CDR3 size: 14 residues. Germline V gives CDR1 MDHEN, CDR2 SYDVKM. In nucleotides, the CDR3 is TGTGCCAGCAAGTCCGAGGGCGACTACAATGAGCAGTTCTTC. Translating gives CASKSEGDYNEQFF.

The rearrangement links TRBV13 to TRBJ2-7; perhaps TRBD1 as D (6 bases). The CDR3 has 13 amino acids. V shed 6 bases and J shed 5 bases, with 14 bases lying between them. Per the germline V gene, CDR1 is PRHDT and CDR2 is FYEKMQ (reference sequence). CDR3 residues: CASSSSQGHEQYF. The CDR3 coding sequence is TGTGCCAGCAGTTCATCACAGGGCCACGAGCAGTACTTC.

CDR3 protein: CASRAHMNTEAFF. The CDR3 nucleotides are TGTGCCAGCAGGGCCCATATGAACACTGAAGCTTTCTTT. V gene TRBV2 combines with J gene TRBJ1-1; no reliable D call. Trimming removed 6 bases from V and 0 bases from J, with 8 bases in between. This CDR3 is 13 amino acids long. Per germline, CDR1 SNHLY and CDR2 FYNNEI.

This chain connects TRBV7-9 to TRBJ1-3, with a tentative D call TRBD1 (5 bases). Per germline, CDR1 SEHNR and CDR2 FQNEAQ (reference sequence). Trimming stripped 3 bases from V and 10 bases from J, with 7 bases between. The CDR3 is made up of 11 amino acids. DNA for the CDR3: TGTGCCAGCAGCTTGGGGGATACCATATATTTT. Protein sequence: CASSLGDTIYF.

The V and J genes are TRBV29-1 and TRBJ2-5, with TRBD1 matching 10 bases. The CDR3 is 16 residues long. Germline values: CDR1 SQVTM, CDR2 ANQGSEA. V shed 3 bases and J 5 bases; nucleotides not matched to a gene: 12. The CDR3 coding sequence is TGCAGCGTTGATCCCGGGACAGGGGATTGGTGGGAGACCCAGTACTTC. It encodes CSVDPGTGDWWETQYF.

The genes are TRBV28 and TRBJ2-7; D might be TRBD1 (6 bases). The V and J ends lost 1 base and 2 bases respectively, with 12 bases between them. In germline, CDR1 is MDHEN, CDR2 SYDVKM. The CDR3 sequence is 15 residues long. The CDR3 DNA is TGTGCCAGCAGTTTATCATTACAGGGCCCCTACGAGCAGTACTTC. As protein: CASSLSLQGPYEQYF.

In this sample, this clone turned up once. The chain has TRBV11-2 and TRBJ2-7; D may correspond to TRBD1 or TRBD2 (5 bases each). Trimming took off 4 bases at V and 5 bases at J, with 15 bases between the two ends. CDR1 SGHAT and CDR2 FQNNGV come from the germline V gene. The CDR3 has 14 residues. CDR3 coding DNA: TGTGCCAGCAGCTCCCCTTTCGGGGCGCACGAGCAGTACTTC. Amino acids: CASSSPFGAHEQYF.

The chain recombines TRBV27 with TRBJ1-5, with D possibly matching TRBD1 (5 bases). This CDR3 spans 12 amino acids. Trimming stripped 6 bases from V and 3 bases from J, with 6 bases between. CDR1 and CDR2 (germline): MNHEY, SMNVEV (reference sequence). CDR3: CASSRANQPQHF. CDR3 DNA: TGTGCCAGCAGCAGGGCCAATCAGCCCCAGCATTTT.

The rearrangement joins TRBV5-5 to TRBJ2-7; perhaps TRBD1 as D (6 bases). Germline-derived CDR1 and CDR2 are SGHKS and YYEKEE (reference sequence). With 0 bases removed from V and 3 bases from J, the gap between germline ends came to 10 bases. CDR3 length: 14 amino acids. CDR3 DNA: TGTGCCAGCAGCTTGGGACAGGTGTACTACGAGCAGTACTTC. Its protein product is CASSLGQVYYEQYF.

The gene calls are TRBV18 and TRBJ1-1; a weak D match, TRBD1 (5 bases). V was shortened by 4 bases and J by 3 bases, with 15 bases between the two germline ends. In germline, CDR1 is KGHSH, CDR2 LQKENI. The CDR3 contains 15 residues. The DNA for the CDR3 is TGTGCCAGCTCACTGCGGGAGGGGAAGGACACTGAAGCTTTCTTT. This codes for CASSLREGKDTEAFF.